This T cell receptor (beta chain) was sequenced for a study of shared clonotypes between healthy human individuals. With 4 bases removed from V and 3 bases from J, the gap between germline ends came to 10 bases. Germline-derived CDR1 and CDR2 are SQVTM and ANQGSEA. The CDR3 is made up of 13 amino acids. Profiled with immunoSEQ multiplex PCR; TCRdb holds only in-frame clones, not every one. The table lists more than 450,000 clones, roughly 78% of them singletons. The chain has TRBV29-1 and TRBJ1-5; D perhaps matches TRBD1 (6 bases). This receptor was obtained from a woman between 40 and 55 years old in good health. Some clones in this sample may be carry-over from other donors' samples. Sequencing was done on a sample of PBMCs. In DNA, the CDR3 is TGCAGCGTTGGGGACAAAAACAATCAGCCCCAGCATTTT. This translates into CSVGDKNNQPQHF.